Listed below are T cell receptor beta chains from one sample, sequenced in a study of blood T cell repertoires in COVID-19. TCRdb's table, derived via immunoSEQ multiplex PCR, lists solely in-frame clones and lacks some. The sample carries about 43,000 clones, about 85% recorded once. The sample comprised peripheral blood. The receptors were gathered from a woman aged 80 or over with active COVID-19. The conserved cysteine and the conserved F or W are not part of the CDR3 here. A D gene is named only where the DNA matches it firmly.

V: TRBV6-5
D: -
J: TRBJ1-2
CDR3: ASSYGGRRQTSGYT

V: TRBV10-3
D: TRBD1
J: TRBJ2-1
CDR3: AIGPGGNEQF

V: TRBV5-1
D: TRBD1
J: TRBJ2-7
CDR3: ASSLEGGFYEQY

V: TRBV28
D: -
J: TRBJ1-3
CDR3: ASSPPGVRGNTIY

V: TRBV5-6
D: TRBD1
J: TRBJ1-5
CDR3: ASSLFRDRAESQH

V: TRBV30
D: -
J: TRBJ2-2
CDR3: AWSPSPTSGELF

V: TRBV28
D: TRBD1
J: TRBJ1-2
CDR3: ASTEDRSFFRGYT

V: TRBV6-1
D: -
J: TRBJ1-2
CDR3: ASSERVYGYT

V: TRBV9
D: TRBD1
J: TRBJ1-4
CDR3: ASSLGQGRGNEKLF

V: TRBV9
D: -
J: TRBJ1-5
CDR3: ASSVGLGSNQPQH

V: TRBV5-5
D: -
J: TRBJ1-2
CDR3: ASSLTESNYGYT

V: TRBV6-6
D: TRBD1
J: TRBJ2-2
CDR3: ASSQPNTGGAPWTGELF

V: TRBV7-8
D: TRBD1
J: TRBJ1-3
CDR3: ASSRTGTAGNTIY

V: TRBV18
D: -
J: TRBJ1-1
CDR3: ASLRQAGQTYGEAF

V: TRBV11-1
D: TRBD1
J: TRBJ1-1
CDR3: ASSPTGTTEAF

V: TRBV24-1
D: TRBD2
J: TRBJ2-3
CDR3: ATSDPPLAGSTDTQY

V: TRBV4-3
D: TRBD1
J: TRBJ1-1
CDR3: ASSLKAQGATEAF

V: TRBV2
D: TRBD1
J: TRBJ1-1
CDR3: ASSRQGGDTEAF

V: TRBV6-5
D: TRBD1
J: TRBJ2-3
CDR3: ASRPGTVITDTQY

V: TRBV5-1
D: -
J: TRBJ2-1
CDR3: ASSGGAAYNEQF

V: TRBV24-1
D: -
J: TRBJ1-2
CDR3: ATSDPTATRVDGYT

V: TRBV18
D: -
J: TRBJ1-1
CDR3: ASSPAELSMNTEAF

V: TRBV4-1
D: -
J: TRBJ1-4
CDR3: ASSPGAGGGEKLF

V: TRBV5-1
D: -
J: TRBJ2-7
CDR3: ASSLNYYEQY

V: TRBV25-1
D: TRBD1
J: TRBJ2-2
CDR3: ASSLGGAGTGELF

V: TRBV5-1
D: TRBD1
J: TRBJ2-7
CDR3: ASSFPGQGREQY

V: TRBV30
D: -
J: TRBJ1-4
CDR3: AWSPGFTTNEKLF

V: TRBV28
D: -
J: TRBJ2-7
CDR3: ASSPRLSTFEQY

V: TRBV6-5
D: -
J: TRBJ2-7
CDR3: ASSYAGSTGWYEQY

V: TRBV6-1
D: -
J: TRBJ2-7
CDR3: ASSDLGGYEQY

V: TRBV21-1
D: -
J: TRBJ2-5
CDR3: ASSKGDIHQETQY

V: TRBV14
D: -
J: TRBJ2-7
CDR3: ASSQIMASEQY

V: TRBV29-1
D: -
J: TRBJ2-7
CDR3: STRDTAGEQY

V: TRBV7-8
D: TRBD1
J: TRBJ1-2
CDR3: ASSFDRGMGYT

V: TRBV19
D: -
J: TRBJ2-7
CDR3: ASSRLQGSGYEQY

V: TRBV5-1
D: TRBD1
J: TRBJ1-2
CDR3: ASSAGTGRYGYT

V: TRBV10-2
D: -
J: TRBJ1-1
CDR3: ASAAYMTGTEAF

V: TRBV20-1
D: -
J: TRBJ1-2
CDR3: SADTGEHYT

V: TRBV28
D: -
J: TRBJ1-5
CDR3: ASSLPPGGQPQH

V: TRBV15
D: -
J: TRBJ1-5
CDR3: ATSRGGGGDQPQH

V: TRBV6-6
D: TRBD1
J: TRBJ2-7
CDR3: ASRATGADSYEQY

V: TRBV19
D: TRBD2
J: TRBJ2-1
CDR3: ASSILSGDSYNEQF

V: TRBV7-9
D: -
J: TRBJ2-2
CDR3: ASSTQASGRAGELF

V: TRBV6-5
D: TRBD2
J: TRBJ2-1
CDR3: ASSPTERGGHEQF

V: TRBV5-6
D: -
J: TRBJ2-7
CDR3: ASSLGYGAVVTYEQY